This TCR beta chain was sequenced in a study of human T cells and chemical hapten exposure. Overall study results and limits: Counts of expanded TCRs at PT1 were positively correlated with patch test score. All donors were alopecia patients, so their immunity may differ from that of healthy people. Expanded TCRs formed significantly more large CDR3 similarity clusters than controls.

TCRdb recomputed calls from the RACE reads with MiXCR, one row per CDR3 protein. The table records roughly 360,000 distinct CDR3 sequences, approximately 4.4% of them present only once. In germline, CDR1 is MNHEY, CDR2 SMNVEV (reference sequence). J gave up 0 bases and V 3 bases, and 4 bases lay outside the gene matches. This CDR3 spans 16 amino acids. To note about this clonotype: Its antigen is not identified.

The time point here: patch test 1, 2 weeks after DPC sensitization. Treatment specified: therapeutic diphenylcyclopropenone sensitization with weekly scalp DPC. Patch tests were applied only after blood draws. The rearrangement joins TRBV27 to TRBJ1-5; 8 bases are shared with TRBD1. This receptor was obtained from a woman aged 50 to 65 with alopecia areata. Some clones in this sample may be carry-over from other donors' samples. The sequences come from whole blood, collected in connection with sensitization to the hapten diphenylcyclopropenone (DPC). CDR3 in amino acids: CASSLGGTGSNQPQHF. CDR3 DNA: TGTGCCAGCAGTTTGGGTGGGACAGGTAGCAATCAGCCCCAGCATTTT.